The T cell receptor beta chain described here comes from a study of cytomegalovirus exposure and HLA in healthy donors. The CDR3 is 13 amino acids. V was trimmed by 6 bases and J by 3 bases, leaving 9 bases between them. Per germline, CDR1 SNHLY and CDR2 FYNNEI. Primers: 60 Vbeta forward and 13 Jbeta reverse. Clones were read by immunoSEQ multiplex PCR, and TCRdb kept only the in-frame ones, dropping some. The table includes about 200,000 clones, almost 80% detected once. Broader study findings: CMV serostatus alone was available as immune exposure information.

For this clone: Its target is unknown.

This sequence originates from a man in his late teens or twenties in good health and CMV-seronegative. This sequence joins TRBV2 and TRBJ1-5, with D maybe TRBD1 (5 bases). Sample: PBMCs. This CDR3 reads CASRGPYNQPQHF. In DNA, the CDR3 is TGTGCCAGCAGGGGGCCCTACAATCAGCCCCAGCATTTT.